The present T cell receptor (beta chain) was sequenced within a study of shared clonotypes between healthy human individuals. The CDR3 length is 13 residues. Trimming removed 5 bases at V and 7 bases at J, with 9 bases between. CDR1 is SNHLY, CDR2 FYNNEI, per germline. A CD45RA-negative memory subset and a CD45RA+ naive subset were separated from the CD4+ cells. Sequencing was performed with immunoSEQ multiplex PCR; in TCRdb, only in-frame clones are kept and a portion is missing. This sample carries 190,000 or so clones, 90% to 95% of them seen once, and the ten largest clones take around 0.067%. The gene calls are TRBV2 and TRBJ1-6; D ambiguous. This TCR came from a woman in her thirties in good health. The sequenced sample consisted of naive CD4+ T cells sorted from blood. Noted subset: CD45RA+ positively selected. DNA for the CDR3: TGTGCCAGCAGTAACGCTCGGAATTCACCCCTCCACTTT. It translates to CASSNARNSPLHF.